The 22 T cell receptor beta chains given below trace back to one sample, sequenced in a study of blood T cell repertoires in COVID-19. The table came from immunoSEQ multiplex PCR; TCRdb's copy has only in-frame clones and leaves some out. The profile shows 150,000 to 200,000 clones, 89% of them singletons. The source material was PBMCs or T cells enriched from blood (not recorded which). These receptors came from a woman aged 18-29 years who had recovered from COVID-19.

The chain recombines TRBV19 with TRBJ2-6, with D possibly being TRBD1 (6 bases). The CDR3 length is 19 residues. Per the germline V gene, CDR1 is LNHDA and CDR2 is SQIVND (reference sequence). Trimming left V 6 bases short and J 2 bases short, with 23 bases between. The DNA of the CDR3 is TGTGCCAGTAGAAACATCAGGGGCCTCTCTCCTCCTGGGGCCAACGTCCTGACTTTC. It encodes CASRNIRGLSPPGANVLTF.

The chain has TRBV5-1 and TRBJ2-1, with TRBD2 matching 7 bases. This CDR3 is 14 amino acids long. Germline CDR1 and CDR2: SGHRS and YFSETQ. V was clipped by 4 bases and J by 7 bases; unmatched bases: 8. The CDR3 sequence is CASSGPTSLNEQFF. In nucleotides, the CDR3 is TGCGCCAGCAGCGGACCGACTAGCTTAAATGAGCAGTTCTTC.

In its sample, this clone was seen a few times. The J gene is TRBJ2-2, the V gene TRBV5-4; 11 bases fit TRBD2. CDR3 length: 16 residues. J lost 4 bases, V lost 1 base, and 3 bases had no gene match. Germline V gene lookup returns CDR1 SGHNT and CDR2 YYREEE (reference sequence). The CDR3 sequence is CASSLILAGGTGELFF. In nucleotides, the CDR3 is TGTGCCAGCAGCTTGATCCTAGCGGGAGGCACCGGGGAGCTGTTTTTT. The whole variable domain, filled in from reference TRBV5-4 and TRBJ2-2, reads ETGVTQSPTHLIKTRGQQVTLRCSSQSGHNTVSWYQQALGQGPQFIFQYYREEENGRGNFPPRFSGLQFPNYSSELNVNALELDDSALYLCASSLILAGGTGELFFGEGSRLTVL.

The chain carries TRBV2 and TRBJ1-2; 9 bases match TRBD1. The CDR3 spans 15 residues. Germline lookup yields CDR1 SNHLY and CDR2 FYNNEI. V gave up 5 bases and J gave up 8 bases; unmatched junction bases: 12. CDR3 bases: TGTGCCAGCAGTTTTGACAGGGGGAGAGTCTACGGCTACACCTTC. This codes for CASSFDRGRVYGYTF.

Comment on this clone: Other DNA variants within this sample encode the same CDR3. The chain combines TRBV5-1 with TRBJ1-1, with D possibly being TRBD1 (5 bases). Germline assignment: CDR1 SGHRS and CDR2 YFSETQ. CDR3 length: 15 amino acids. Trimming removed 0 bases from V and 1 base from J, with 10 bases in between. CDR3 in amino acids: CASSLALGGNTEAFF. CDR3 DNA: TGCGCCAGCAGCTTGGCTTTGGGGGGGAACACTGAAGCTTTCTTT.

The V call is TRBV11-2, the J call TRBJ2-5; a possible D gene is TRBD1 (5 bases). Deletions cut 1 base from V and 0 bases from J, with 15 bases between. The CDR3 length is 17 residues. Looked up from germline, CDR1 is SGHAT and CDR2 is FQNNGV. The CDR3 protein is CASSLVSGRVYQETQYF. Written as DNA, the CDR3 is TGTGCCAGCAGCTTAGTAAGTGGCAGGGTCTACCAAGAGACCCAGTACTTC. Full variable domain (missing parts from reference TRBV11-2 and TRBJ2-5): EAGVAQSPRYKIIEKRQSVAFWCNPISGHATLYWYQQILGQGPKLLIQFQNNGVVDDSQLPKDRFSAERLKGVDSTLKIQPAKLEDSAVYLCASSLVSGRVYQETQYFGPGTRLLVL.

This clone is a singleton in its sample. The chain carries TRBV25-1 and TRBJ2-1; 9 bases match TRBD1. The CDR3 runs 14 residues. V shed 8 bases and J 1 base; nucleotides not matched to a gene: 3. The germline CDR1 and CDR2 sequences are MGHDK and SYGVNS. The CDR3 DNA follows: TGTGCCAGCCGGGACAGGGCGTCCTACAATGAGCAGTTCTTC. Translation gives CASRDRASYNEQFF.

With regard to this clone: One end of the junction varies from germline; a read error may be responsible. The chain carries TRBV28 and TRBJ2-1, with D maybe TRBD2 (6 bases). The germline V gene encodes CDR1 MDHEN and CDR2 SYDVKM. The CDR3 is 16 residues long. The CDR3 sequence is CAGSPVKLAGHNEQFF. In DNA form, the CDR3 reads TGTGCCGGCAGCCCTGTCAAACTAGCCGGCCACAATGAGCAGTTCTTC.

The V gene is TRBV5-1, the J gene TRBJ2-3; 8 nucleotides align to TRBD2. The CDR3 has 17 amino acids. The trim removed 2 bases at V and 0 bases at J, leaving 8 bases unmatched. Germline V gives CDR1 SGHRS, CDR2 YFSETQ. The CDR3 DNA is TGCGCCAGCAGCTTCTCCCAGCGGGGGCCTAGCACAGATACGCAGTATTTT. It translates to CASSFSQRGPSTDTQYF.

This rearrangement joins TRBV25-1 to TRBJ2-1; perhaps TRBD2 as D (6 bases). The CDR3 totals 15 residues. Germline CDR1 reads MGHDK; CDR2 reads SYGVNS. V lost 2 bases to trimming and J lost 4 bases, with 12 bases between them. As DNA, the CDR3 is TGTGCCAGCAGTGAAGGAGGGACGGATTACAATGAGCAGTTCTTC. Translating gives CASSEGGTDYNEQFF.

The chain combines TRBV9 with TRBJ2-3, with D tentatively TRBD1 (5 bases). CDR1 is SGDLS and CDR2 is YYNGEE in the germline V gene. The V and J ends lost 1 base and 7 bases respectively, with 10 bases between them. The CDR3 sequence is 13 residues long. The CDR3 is CASSVLQGNTQYF. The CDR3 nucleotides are TGTGCCAGCAGCGTATTGCAGGGTAATACGCAGTATTTT.

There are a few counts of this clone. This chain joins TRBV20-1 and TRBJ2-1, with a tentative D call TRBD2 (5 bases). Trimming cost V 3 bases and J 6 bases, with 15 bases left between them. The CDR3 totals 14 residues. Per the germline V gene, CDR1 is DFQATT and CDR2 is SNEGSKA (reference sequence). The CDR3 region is CSASSGGGFNEQFF. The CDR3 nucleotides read TGCAGTGCTAGTTCGGGCGGCGGGTTCAATGAGCAGTTCTTC.

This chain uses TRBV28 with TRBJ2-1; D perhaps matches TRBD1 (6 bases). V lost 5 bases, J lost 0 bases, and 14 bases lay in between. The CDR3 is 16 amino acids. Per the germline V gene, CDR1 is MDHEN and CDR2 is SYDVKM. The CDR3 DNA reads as TGTGCCAGCAGTCCCAGGGGATTCGGCTCCTACAATGAGCAGTTCTTC. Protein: CASSPRGFGSYNEQFF.

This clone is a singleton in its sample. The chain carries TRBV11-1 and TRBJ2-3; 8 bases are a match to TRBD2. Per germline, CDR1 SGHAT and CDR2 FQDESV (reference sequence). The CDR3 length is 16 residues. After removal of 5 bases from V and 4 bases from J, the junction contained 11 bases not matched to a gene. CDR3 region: CASSTLSTSGADTQYF. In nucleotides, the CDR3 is TGTGCCAGCAGCACTTTGAGTACTAGCGGAGCAGATACGCAGTATTTT. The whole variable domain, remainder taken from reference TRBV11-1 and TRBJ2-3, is EAEVAQSPRYKITEKSQAVAFWCDPISGHATLYWYRQILGQGPELLVQFQDESVVDDSQLPKDRFSAERLKGVDSTLKIQPAELGDSAMYLCASSTLSTSGADTQYFGPGTRLTVL.

This chain's CDR3 is CASSQGSTGTSGRAANEQFF. The CDR3, as DNA: TGTGCCAGCAGCCAAGGAAGTACCGGGACTAGCGGGAGGGCCGCCAATGAGCAGTTCTTC. J is TRBJ2-1 and V is TRBV3-1 (or the pseudogene TRBV3-2), with TRBD2 matching 16 bases. The CDR3 has 20 amino acids. V shed 1 base and J 6 bases; nucleotides not matched to a gene: 12. Germline V gene sequence: CDR1 LGHDT, CDR2 YNNKEL (reference sequence).

The CDR3 nucleotides read TGCGCCAGCAGCCAAGAATACGAAGGACTAGCGGGTCCTTACGAGCAGTACTTC. It is translated as CASSQEYEGLAGPYEQYF. This chain joins TRBV4-1 and TRBJ2-7; 11 bases fit TRBD2. V shed 0 bases and J 4 bases; nucleotides not matched to a gene: 11. This CDR3 comprises 18 residues. Germline CDR1 MGHRA, CDR2 YSYEKL.

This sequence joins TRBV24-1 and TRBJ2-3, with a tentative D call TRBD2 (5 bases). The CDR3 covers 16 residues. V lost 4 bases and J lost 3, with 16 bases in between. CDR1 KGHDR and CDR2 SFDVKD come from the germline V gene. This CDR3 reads CATSEAVPQGTDTQYF. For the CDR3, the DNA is TGTGCCACCAGTGAAGCGGTCCCTCAAGGAACAGATACGCAGTATTTT.

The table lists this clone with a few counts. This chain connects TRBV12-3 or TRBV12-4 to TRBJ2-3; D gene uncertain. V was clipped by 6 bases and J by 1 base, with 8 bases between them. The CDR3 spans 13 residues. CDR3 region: CASSSTRTDTQYF. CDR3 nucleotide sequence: TGTGCCAGCAGCTCGACACGCACAGATACGCAGTATTTT.

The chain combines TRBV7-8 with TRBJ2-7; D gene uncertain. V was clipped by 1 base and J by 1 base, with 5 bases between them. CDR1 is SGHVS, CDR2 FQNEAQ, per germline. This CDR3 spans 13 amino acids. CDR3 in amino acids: CASSLVRSYEQYF. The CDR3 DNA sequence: TGTGCCAGCAGCTTAGTTCGGTCCTACGAGCAGTACTTC.

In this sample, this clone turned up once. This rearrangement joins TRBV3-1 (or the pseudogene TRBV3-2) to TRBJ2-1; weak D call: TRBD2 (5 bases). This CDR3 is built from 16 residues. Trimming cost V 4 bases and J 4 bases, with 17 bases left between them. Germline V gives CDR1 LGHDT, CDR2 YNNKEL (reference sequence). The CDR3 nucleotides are TGTGCCAGCAGCCCCACGGGCGCGGGCGTGTACAATGAGCAGTTCTTC. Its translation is CASSPTGAGVYNEQFF.

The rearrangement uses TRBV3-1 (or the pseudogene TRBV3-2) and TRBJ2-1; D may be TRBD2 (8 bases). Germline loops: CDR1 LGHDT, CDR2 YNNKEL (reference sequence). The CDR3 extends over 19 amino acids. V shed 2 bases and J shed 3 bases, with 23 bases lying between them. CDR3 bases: TGTGCCAGCAGCCAATGGGGTGGGACAGTAGCGGGAATCTACAATGAGCAGTTCTTC. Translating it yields CASSQWGGTVAGIYNEQFF.

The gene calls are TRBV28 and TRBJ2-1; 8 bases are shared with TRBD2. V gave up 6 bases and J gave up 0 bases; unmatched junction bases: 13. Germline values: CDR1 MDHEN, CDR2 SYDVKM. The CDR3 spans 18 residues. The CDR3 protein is CASRAGRALGYSYNEQFF. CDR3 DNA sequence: TGTGCCAGCAGAGCCGGGAGGGCTCTAGGATACTCCTACAATGAGCAGTTCTTC.